This TCR beta chain was captured by sequencing in a study of T cells expressing NK-cell markers. On the study more broadly: According to the study, TCR beta repertoires originated from sorted CD3+CD56+NKG2C+, CD3+CD56+NKG2C- and CD3+CD56-NKG2C+ T cells. Study-level results: The same clonotypes also predominated in the CD3+CD56-NKG2C+ fraction of a few donors. More than 5 of the donors carried dominant NKG2C+ clonotypes that took up 1.0-7.0% of their CD8+ T cells.

UMIs accompanied the 5'RACE template switching by which TCR beta cDNA was made. TCRdb reprocessed the 5' RACE reads, keeping one entry per CDR3 protein, no DNA. The table gives around 380,000 distinct CDR3 sequences; the top ten clones make up about 10% of it. On this clonotype: Its antigen is as yet unknown.

The specimen sequenced was blood T cells: a sorted CD56 or NKG2C T cell subset, CD4+ or CD8+ T cells, or bulk PBMC T cells (not recorded which). The source of this sequence is a woman in her 50s in good health.

The CDR3 is CASSLALAGLGQETQYF. This chain links TRBV7-2 with TRBJ2-5; TCRdb lists TRBD2, though no DNA is available to test this call. Germline values: CDR1 SGHTA, CDR2 FQGNSA. This CDR3 region has 17 residues.